The present entry profiles one T cell receptor (beta chain) with its context. The protocol was immunoSEQ multiplex PCR, while the TCRdb copy is restricted to in-frame clones and leaves out a portion. The sample has roughly 2.6 million clones; over 85% are singletons. The germline V gene encodes CDR1 MNHEY and CDR2 SVGAGI. The CDR3 consists of 15 residues. Trimming took off 5 bases at V and 2 bases at J, with 16 bases between the two ends. The sample originates from a study of shared clonotypes between healthy human individuals. The sample taken for sequencing was naive CD4+ T cells sorted from blood. Subset of the sample: CD45RA+ positively selected. The rearrangement uses TRBV6-5 and TRBJ2-7, with D tentatively TRBD1 (6 bases). The clonotype originates from a man between 18 and 35 years old in good health. The DNA of the CDR3 is TGTGCCAGCAGTGCCACAGGGCCCACCCCCTACGAGCAGTACTTC. As protein: CASSATGPTPYEQYF.